This T cell receptor (beta chain) derives from a study of T cells in tumors after PD-1 blockade. Profiling relied on immunoSEQ multiplex PCR, and the TCRdb table lists in-frame clones only, not all of them. The data contain approximately 63,000 clones, about 74% of them seen just once; the ten biggest clones take up around 5%. Trimming at V came to 4 bases and at J to 0 bases, leaving 1 base not matched to a gene. There are 13 residues in the CDR3. CDR1 is GTSNPN, CDR2 SVGIG, per germline (reference sequence). The rearrangement links TRBV30 to TRBJ1-1, with TRBD1 matching 8 bases. The source material was PBMCs, sampled after anti-PD-1 treatment. The clonotype was recovered from a human donor with basal cell carcinoma. The DNA for the CDR3 is TGTGCCTGGACAGGGGGCGTGAACACTGAAGCTTTCTTT. Encoded protein: CAWTGGVNTEAFF.